This T cell receptor beta chain originates from a study of cytomegalovirus exposure and HLA in healthy donors. Regarding the study as a whole: Reportedly, fewer N-insertions than the approximately 600-donor mean appeared in an Asian-associated ancestry cluster in a later analysis.

Germline values: CDR1 SGHTA, CDR2 FQGNSA. This CDR3 comprises 15 residues. V trimming: 2 bases; J trimming: 6 bases; junction bases outside the gene matches: 9. PCR involved 60 Vbeta and 13 Jbeta primers. In the authors' workflow: Per a later analysis, the number of unique TCR beta chains was about 80 million, of which around 10 million were shared. Libraries were prepared by immunoSEQ multiplex PCR; TCRdb keeps only in-frame clonotypes and omits some of them. V, J and clone size are those of that table, while D and trimming were read from the DNA. Counted here are 240,000 or so clones, about 81% occurring once; the ten biggest clones make up 5.4%. A single count supports this clone. Its specificity is unknown.

The V call is TRBV7-2, the J call TRBJ1-2, with 7 bases identical to TRBD1. Sequenced: PBMCs. This clonotype originated in a woman aged 35 to 49 in good health and CMV-seropositive. CDR3 sequence reads: CASSLSATGVDGYTF. DNA of the CDR3: TGTGCCAGCAGCTTATCTGCAACAGGGGTGGATGGCTACACCTTC.